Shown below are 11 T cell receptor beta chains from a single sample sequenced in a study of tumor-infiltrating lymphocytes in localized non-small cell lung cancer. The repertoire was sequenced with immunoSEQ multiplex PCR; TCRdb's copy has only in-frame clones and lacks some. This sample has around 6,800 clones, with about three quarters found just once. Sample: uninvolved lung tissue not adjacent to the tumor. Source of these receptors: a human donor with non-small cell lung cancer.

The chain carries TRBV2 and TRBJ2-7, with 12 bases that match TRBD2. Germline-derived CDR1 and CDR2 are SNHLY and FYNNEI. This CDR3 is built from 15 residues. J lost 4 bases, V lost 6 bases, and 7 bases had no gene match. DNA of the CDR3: TGTGCCAGCAGGCCACCCGGGACTAGCGGGTACGAGCAGTACTTC. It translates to CASRPPGTSGYEQYF.

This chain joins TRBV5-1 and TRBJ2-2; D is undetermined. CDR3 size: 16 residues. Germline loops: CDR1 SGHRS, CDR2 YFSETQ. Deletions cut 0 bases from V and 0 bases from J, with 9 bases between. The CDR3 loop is CASSLGPEANTGELFF. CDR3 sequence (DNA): TGCGCCAGCAGCTTGGGACCTGAGGCGAACACCGGGGAGCTGTTTTTT.

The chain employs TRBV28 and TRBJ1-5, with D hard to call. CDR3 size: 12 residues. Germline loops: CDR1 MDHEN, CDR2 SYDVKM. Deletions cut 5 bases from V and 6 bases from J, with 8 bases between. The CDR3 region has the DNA TGTGCCAGCAGTATCCTAATTCAGCCCCAGCATTTT. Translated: CASSILIQPQHF.

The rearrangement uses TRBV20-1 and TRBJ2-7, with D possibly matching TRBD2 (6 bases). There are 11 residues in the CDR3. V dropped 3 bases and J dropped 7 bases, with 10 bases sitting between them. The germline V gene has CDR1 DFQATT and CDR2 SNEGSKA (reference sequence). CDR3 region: CSASPSVEQYF. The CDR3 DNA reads TGCAGTGCTAGTCCTAGCGTTGAGCAGTACTTC.

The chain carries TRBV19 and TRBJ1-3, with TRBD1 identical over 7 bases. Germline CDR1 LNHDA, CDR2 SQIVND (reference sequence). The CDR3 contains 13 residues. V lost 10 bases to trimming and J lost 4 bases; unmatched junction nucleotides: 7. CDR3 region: CATRQGGGNTIYF. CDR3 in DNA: TGTGCCACCAGACAGGGTGGAGGAAACACCATATATTTT.

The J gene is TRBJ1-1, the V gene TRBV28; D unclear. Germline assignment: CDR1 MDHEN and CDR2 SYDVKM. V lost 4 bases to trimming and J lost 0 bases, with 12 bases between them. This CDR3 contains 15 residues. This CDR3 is CASSSRSGVNTEAFF. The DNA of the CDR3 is TGTGCCAGCAGTTCGCGGAGTGGGGTGAACACTGAAGCTTTCTTT.

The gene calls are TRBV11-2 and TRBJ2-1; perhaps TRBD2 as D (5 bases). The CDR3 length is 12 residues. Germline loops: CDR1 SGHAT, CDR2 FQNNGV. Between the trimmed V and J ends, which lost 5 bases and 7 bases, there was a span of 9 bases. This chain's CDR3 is CASSRTRNEQFF. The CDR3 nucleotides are TGTGCCAGCAGCCGAACTAGGAATGAGCAGTTCTTC.

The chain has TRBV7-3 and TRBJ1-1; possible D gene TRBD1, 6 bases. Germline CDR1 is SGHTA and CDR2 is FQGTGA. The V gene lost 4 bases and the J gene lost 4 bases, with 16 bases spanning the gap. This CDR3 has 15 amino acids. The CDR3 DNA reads TGTGCCAGCAGCTCAATTGGGGGGGGCGTCACTGAAGCTTTCTTT. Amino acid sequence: CASSSIGGGVTEAFF. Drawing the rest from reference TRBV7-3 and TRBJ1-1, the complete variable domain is GAGVSQTPSNKVTEKGKYVELRCDPISGHTALYWYRQSLGQGPEFLIYFQGTGAADDSGLPNDRFFAVRPEGSVSTLKIQRTERGDSAVYLCASSSIGGGVTEAFFGQGTRLTVV.

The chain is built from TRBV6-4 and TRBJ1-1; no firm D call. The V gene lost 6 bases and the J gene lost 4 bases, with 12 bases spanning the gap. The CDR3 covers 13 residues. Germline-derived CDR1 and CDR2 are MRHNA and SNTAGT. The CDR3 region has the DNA TGTGCCAGCAGCTCCGGACGGTTCACTGAAGCTTTCTTT. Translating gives CASSSGRFTEAFF.

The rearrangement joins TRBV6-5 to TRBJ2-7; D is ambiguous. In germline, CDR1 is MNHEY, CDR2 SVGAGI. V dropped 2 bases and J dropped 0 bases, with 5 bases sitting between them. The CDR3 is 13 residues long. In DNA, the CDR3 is TGTGCCAGCAGTTACGTCAACTCCTACGAGCAGTACTTC. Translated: CASSYVNSYEQYF.

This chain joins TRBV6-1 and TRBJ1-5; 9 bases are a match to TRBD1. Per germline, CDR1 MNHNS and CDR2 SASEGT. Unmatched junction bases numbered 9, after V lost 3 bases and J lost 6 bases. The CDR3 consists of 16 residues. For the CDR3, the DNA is TGTGCCAGCAGTGATTTGCGGGACAGGGCGGTTCAGCCCCAGCATTTT. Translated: CASSDLRDRAVQPQHF.